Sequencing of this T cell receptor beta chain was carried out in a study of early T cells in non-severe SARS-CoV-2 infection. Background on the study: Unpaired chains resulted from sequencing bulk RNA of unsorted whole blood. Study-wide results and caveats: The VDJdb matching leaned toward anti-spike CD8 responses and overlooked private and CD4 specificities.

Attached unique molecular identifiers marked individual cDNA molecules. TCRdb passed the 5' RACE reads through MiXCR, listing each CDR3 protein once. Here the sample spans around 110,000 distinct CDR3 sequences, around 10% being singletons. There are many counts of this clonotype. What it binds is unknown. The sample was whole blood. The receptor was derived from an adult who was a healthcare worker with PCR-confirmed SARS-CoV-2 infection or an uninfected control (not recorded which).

CDR3 DNA: TGTGCCACCCTAGGACAGGGGGGGAACACTGAAGCTTTCTTT. Its protein is CATLGQGGNTEAFF. V usage is TRBV25-1 and J usage is TRBJ1-1; 10 nucleotides line up with TRBD1. Trimming at V came to 10 bases and at J to 1 base, leaving 6 bases not matched to a gene. The length of the CDR3 is 14 residues. Germline values: CDR1 MGHDK, CDR2 SYGVNS.